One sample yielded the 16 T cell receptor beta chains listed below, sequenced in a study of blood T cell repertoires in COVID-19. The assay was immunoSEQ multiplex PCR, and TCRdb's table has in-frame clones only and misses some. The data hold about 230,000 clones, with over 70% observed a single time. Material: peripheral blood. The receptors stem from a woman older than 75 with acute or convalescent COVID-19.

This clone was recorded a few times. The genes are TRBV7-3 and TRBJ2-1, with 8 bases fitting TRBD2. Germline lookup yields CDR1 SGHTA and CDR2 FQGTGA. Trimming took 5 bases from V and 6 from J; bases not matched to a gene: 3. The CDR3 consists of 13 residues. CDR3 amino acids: CASSPTSVNEQFF. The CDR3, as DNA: TGTGCCAGCAGCCCGACTAGCGTCAATGAGCAGTTCTTC.

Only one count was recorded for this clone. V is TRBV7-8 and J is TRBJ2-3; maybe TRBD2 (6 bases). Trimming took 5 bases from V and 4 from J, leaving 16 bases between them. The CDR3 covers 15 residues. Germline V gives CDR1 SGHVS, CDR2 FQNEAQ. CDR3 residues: CASSQSSGLPDTQYF. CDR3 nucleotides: TGTGCCAGCAGCCAGTCTTCGGGACTCCCAGATACGCAGTATTTT.

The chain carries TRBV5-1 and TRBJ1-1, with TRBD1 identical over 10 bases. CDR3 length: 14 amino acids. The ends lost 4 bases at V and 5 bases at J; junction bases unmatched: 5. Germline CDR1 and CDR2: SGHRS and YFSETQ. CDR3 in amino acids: CASSTDRGLTEAFF. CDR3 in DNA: TGCGCCAGCAGCACTGACAGGGGGCTGACTGAAGCTTTCTTT. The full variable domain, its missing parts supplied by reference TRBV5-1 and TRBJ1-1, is KAGVTQTPRYLIKTRGQQVTLSCSPISGHRSVSWYQQTPGQGLQFLFEYFSETQRNKGNFPGRFSGRQFSNSRSEMNVSTLELGDSALYLCASSTDRGLTEAFFGQGTRLTVV.

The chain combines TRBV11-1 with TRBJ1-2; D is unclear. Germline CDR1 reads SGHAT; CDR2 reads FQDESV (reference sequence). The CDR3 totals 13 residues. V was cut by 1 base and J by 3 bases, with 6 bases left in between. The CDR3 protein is CASSLDGYYGYTF. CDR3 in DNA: TGTGCCAGCAGCTTAGACGGGTACTATGGCTACACCTTC.

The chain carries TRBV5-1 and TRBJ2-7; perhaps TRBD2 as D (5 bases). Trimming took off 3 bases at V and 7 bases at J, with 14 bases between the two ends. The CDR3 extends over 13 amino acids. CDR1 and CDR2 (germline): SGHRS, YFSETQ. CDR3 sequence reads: CASSWTGLGEQYF. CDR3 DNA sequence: TGCGCCAGCAGCTGGACTGGCCTGGGGGAGCAGTACTTC.

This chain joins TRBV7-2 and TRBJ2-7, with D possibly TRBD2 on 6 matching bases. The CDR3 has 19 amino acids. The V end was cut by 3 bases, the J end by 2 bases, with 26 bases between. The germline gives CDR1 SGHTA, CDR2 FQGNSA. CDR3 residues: CASSFIFMRGSGPPYEQYF. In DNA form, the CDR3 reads TGTGCCAGCAGCTTTATCTTTATGCGGGGAAGCGGGCCACCCTACGAGCAGTACTTC.

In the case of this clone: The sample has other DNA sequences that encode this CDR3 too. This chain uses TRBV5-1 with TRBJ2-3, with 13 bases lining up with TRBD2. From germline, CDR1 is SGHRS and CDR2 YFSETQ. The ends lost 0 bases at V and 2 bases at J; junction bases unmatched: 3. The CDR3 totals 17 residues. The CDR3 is CASSLGLAGGLTDTQYF. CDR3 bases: TGCGCCAGCAGCTTGGGACTAGCGGGAGGACTCACAGATACGCAGTATTTT.

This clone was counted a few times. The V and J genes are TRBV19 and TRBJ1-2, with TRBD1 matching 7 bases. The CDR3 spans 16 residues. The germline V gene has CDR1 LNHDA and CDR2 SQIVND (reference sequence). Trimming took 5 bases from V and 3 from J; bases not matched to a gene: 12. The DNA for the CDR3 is TGTGCCAGTAGTCTCCAGGACAGGTTTCGGGACTATGGCTACACCTTC. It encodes CASSLQDRFRDYGYTF.

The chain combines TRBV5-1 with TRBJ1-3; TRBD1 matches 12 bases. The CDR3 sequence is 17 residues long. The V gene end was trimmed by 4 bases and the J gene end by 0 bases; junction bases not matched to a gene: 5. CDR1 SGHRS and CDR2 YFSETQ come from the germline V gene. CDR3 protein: CASSLGTGGLSGNTIYF. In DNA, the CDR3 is TGCGCCAGCAGCCTTGGGACAGGGGGCCTCTCTGGAAACACCATATATTTT.

The CDR3 is CASSLVGGEGYGYTF. CDR3 nucleotide sequence: TGTGCCAGCAGCTTGGTAGGGGGCGAAGGCTATGGCTACACCTTC. The chain combines TRBV5-6 with TRBJ1-2, with 7 nucleotides matching TRBD1. In germline, CDR1 is SGHDT, CDR2 YYEEEE. Unmatched junction bases numbered 6, after V lost 0 bases and J lost 4 bases. The CDR3 has 15 amino acids.

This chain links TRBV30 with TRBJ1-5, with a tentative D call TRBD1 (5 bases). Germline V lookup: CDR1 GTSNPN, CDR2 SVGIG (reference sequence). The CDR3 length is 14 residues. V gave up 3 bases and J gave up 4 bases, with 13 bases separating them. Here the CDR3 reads CAWRGPGNNQPQHF. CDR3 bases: TGTGCCTGGAGGGGTCCAGGGAATAATCAGCCCCAGCATTTT.

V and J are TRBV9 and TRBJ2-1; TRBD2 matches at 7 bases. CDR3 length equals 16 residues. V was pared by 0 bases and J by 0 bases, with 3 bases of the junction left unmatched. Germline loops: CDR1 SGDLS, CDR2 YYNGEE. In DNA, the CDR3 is TGTGCCAGCAGCGTAGCTGGGGGGGGCTCCTACAATGAGCAGTTCTTC. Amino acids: CASSVAGGGSYNEQFF.

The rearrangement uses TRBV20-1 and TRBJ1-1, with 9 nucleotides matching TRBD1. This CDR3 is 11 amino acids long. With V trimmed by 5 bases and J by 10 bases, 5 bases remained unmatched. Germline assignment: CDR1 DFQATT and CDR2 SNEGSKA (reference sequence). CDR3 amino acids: CSAQGQGSAFF. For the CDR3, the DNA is TGCAGTGCTCAGGGACAGGGCTCAGCTTTCTTT.

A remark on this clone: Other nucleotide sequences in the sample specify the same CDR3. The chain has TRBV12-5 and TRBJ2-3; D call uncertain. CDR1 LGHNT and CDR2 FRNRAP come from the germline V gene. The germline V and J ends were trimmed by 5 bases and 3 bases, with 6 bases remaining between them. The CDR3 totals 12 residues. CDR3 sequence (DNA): TGTGCTAGTGGTCTCCAGACAGATACGCAGTATTTT. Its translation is CASGLQTDTQYF. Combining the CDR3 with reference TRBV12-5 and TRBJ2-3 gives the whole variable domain DARVTQTPRHKVTEMGQEVTMRCQPILGHNTVFWYRQTMMQGLELLAYFRNRAPLDDSGMPKDRFSAEMPDATLATLKIQPSEPRDSAVYFCASGLQTDTQYFGPGTRLTVL.

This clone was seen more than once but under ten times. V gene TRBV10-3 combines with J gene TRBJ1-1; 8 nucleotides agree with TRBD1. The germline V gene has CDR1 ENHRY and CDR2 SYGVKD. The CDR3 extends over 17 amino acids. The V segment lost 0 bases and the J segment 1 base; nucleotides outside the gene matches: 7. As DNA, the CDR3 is TGTGCCATCAGTGAGTCAGGCAGGGGGCGGGGGAACACTGAAGCTTTCTTT. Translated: CAISESGRGRGNTEAFF.

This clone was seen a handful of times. CDR3 in amino acids: CASSAGHYDGYTF. The CDR3 DNA is TGTGCCAGCAGCGCGGGACACTACGATGGCTACACCTTC. The V call is TRBV9, the J call TRBJ1-2; the D gene is possibly TRBD1 (6 bases). CDR3 length: 13 amino acids. Trimming stripped 3 bases from V and 6 bases from J, with 12 bases between. The germline V gene encodes CDR1 SGDLS and CDR2 YYNGEE.